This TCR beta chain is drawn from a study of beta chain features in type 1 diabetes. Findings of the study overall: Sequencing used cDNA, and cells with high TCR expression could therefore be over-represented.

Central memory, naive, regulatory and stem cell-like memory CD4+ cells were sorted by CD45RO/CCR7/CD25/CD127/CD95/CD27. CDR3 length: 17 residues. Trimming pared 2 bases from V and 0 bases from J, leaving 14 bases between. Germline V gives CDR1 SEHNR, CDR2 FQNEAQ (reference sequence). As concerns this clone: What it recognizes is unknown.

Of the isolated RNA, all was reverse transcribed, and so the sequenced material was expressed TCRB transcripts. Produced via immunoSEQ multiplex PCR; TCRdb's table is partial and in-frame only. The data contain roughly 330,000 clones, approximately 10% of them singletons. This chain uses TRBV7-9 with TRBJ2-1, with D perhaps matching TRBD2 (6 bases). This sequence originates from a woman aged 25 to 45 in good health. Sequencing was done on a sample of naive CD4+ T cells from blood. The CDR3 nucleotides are TGTGCCAGCAGCTTACGGAGTAGCGGAAGCTCCTACAATGAGCAGTTCTTC. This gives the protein CASSLRSSGSSYNEQFF. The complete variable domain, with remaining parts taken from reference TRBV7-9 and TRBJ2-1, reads DTGVSQNPRHKITKRGQNVTFRCDPISEHNRLYWYRQTLGQGPEFLTYFQNEAQLEKSRLLSDRFSAERPKGSFSTLEIQRTEQGDSAMYLCASSLRSSGSSYNEQFFGPGTRLTVL.